Sequencing of this TCR beta chain was carried out in a study of early T cells in non-severe SARS-CoV-2 infection. This clonotype was observed a few times. V gave up 1 base and J gave up 8 bases, with 10 bases separating them. This CDR3 spans 13 amino acids. The germline gives CDR1 SEHNR, CDR2 FQNEAQ (reference sequence). Attachment of unique molecular identifiers to individual cDNA molecules was performed. TCRdb processed the 5' RACE reads anew with MiXCR; each CDR3 protein has one entry. The sample has tens of thousands of distinct CDR3 sequences, 7.5% to 9.5% seen once. The genes are TRBV7-9 and TRBJ2-3; D gene unclear. Specimen: whole blood, collected at baseline. The receptor's source is an adult who was a healthcare worker with PCR-confirmed SARS-CoV-2 infection or an uninfected control (not recorded which). CDR3 sequence: CASSLGVLVTQYF. CDR3 nucleotides: TGTGCCAGCAGCTTAGGCGTATTGGTTACGCAGTATTTT.